A single sample gave rise to the 23 T cell receptor beta chains below, sequenced in a study of shared clonotypes between healthy human individuals. Method: immunoSEQ multiplex PCR; TCRdb's copy keeps in-frame clones and lacks some. The sample contains around 690,000 clones, 80% to 95% of which appear only once. The sequencing input was memory CD8+ T cells from PBMCs. This sample's subset: CD45RO+ cells pooled with CCR7-negative TemRA cells. All receptors derive from a young man in good health. Some clones in this sample may be carry-over from other donors' samples.

This clone turned up a few times. This sequence joins TRBV20-1 and TRBJ1-1; D perhaps matches TRBD1 (5 bases). V was clipped by 6 bases and J by 9 bases, with 14 bases between them. Germline lookup yields CDR1 DFQATT and CDR2 SNEGSKA (reference sequence). This CDR3 region has 11 residues. The CDR3 region is CSARSGGQAFF. CDR3 DNA: TGCAGTGCCAGGTCCGGGGGACAAGCTTTCTTT.

Of note for this clone: Other DNA sequences of this sample code for an identical CDR3. This sequence joins TRBV7-9 and TRBJ1-2; no firm D call. Trimming took off 0 bases at V and 4 bases at J, with 6 bases between the two ends. This CDR3 region has 13 residues. The V gene's germline CDR1 is SEHNR and CDR2 FQNEAQ (reference sequence). For the CDR3, the DNA is TGTGCCAGCAGCTTAGCGCTCAGCTATGGCTACACCTTC. Translation: CASSLALSYGYTF.

The V call is TRBV11-2, the J call TRBJ2-3; no definite D call. CDR3 length: 16 amino acids. Trimming took off 1 base at V and 0 bases at J, with 11 bases between the two ends. CDR1 and CDR2 (germline): SGHAT, FQNNGV. The CDR3 nucleotides read TGTGCCAGCAGCTTAGTTGAGACCCGCAGCACAGATACGCAGTATTTT. Its translation: CASSLVETRSTDTQYF.

V gene TRBV28 combines with J gene TRBJ1-5; D remains ambiguous. With 2 bases removed from V and 5 bases from J, the gap between germline ends came to 16 bases. CDR1 MDHEN and CDR2 SYDVKM come from the germline V gene. This CDR3 contains 16 residues. CDR3 DNA sequence: TGTGCCAGCAGTTTAAAAGAGTTTGAGGTCTATCAGCCCCAGCATTTT. Translation gives CASSLKEFEVYQPQHF.

V is TRBV6-1 and J is TRBJ1-1; 7 positions match TRBD1. J was trimmed by 0 bases and V by 2 bases; bases with no gene match: 6. Germline V gene sequence: CDR1 MNHNS, CDR2 SASEGT. This CDR3 spans 16 amino acids. CDR3 region: CASSERQGIVNTEAFF. Written as DNA, the CDR3 is TGTGCCAGCAGTGAAAGACAGGGTATAGTGAACACTGAAGCTTTCTTT.

The rearrangement links TRBV4-3 to TRBJ2-7, with D possibly called TRBD1 or TRBD2 (5 bases each). This CDR3 has 13 amino acids. V gave up 4 bases and J gave up 3 bases, with 10 bases separating them. Germline-derived CDR1 and CDR2 are LGHNA and YSLEER. CDR3 DNA: TGCGCCAGCAGCCTCGGGGCCCACTACGAGCAGTACTTC. Translated, it gives CASSLGAHYEQYF.

The genes are TRBV6-5 and TRBJ1-5; D call uncertain. Germline CDR1 and CDR2: MNHEY and SVGAGI. This CDR3 has 15 amino acids. Trimming stripped 6 bases from V and 2 bases from J, with 14 bases between. CDR3 DNA sequence: TGTGCCAGCAGCCACGATTCTCGGGGCAATCAGCCCCAGCATTTT. Amino acid sequence: CASSHDSRGNQPQHF.

Comments on this clone: In this CDR3 the conserved last residue, phenylalanine or tryptophan, is missing, so a read error is likely. It is unclear where the CDR3 begins or ends on the DNA, so no DNA is shown, and the CDR3 is as TCRdb lists it. V and J are TRBV11-2 and TRBJ1-1. The CDR3 extends over 11 residues, inclusive of both ends. Germline CDR1 and CDR2: SGHAT and FQNNGV. This CDR3 is CASSLPLTQSI.

This clone has more than one count but fewer than ten. Other DNA sequences in the sample encode the same CDR3. The chain links TRBV19 to TRBJ1-2; possibly TRBD1 for D (5 bases). CDR3 size: 12 residues. CDR1 and CDR2 (germline): LNHDA, SQIVND (reference sequence). V lost 5 bases, J lost 8 bases, and 12 bases lay in between. The CDR3 here is CASSPDSYGYTF. CDR3 coding DNA: TGTGCCAGTAGTCCCGACAGTTACGGCTACACCTTC.

This chain uses TRBV27 with TRBJ2-3; D gene ambiguous. Trimming removed 3 bases from V and 2 bases from J, with 9 bases in between. The CDR3 sequence is 14 residues long. From germline, CDR1 is MNHEY and CDR2 SMNVEV (reference sequence). The CDR3 DNA sequence: TGTGCCAGCAGTTTCGTGGGGTCCACAGATACGCAGTATTTT. It codes for CASSFVGSTDTQYF.

The gene calls are TRBV27 and TRBJ2-7; D is perhaps TRBD1 (6 bases). The germline V gene has CDR1 MNHEY and CDR2 SMNVEV (reference sequence). Trimming shortened V by 1 base and J by 10 bases, and 23 bases separated the two germline ends. The CDR3 consists of 16 residues. The CDR3 sequence is CASSLWGTGQGFEQYF. For the CDR3, the DNA is TGTGCCAGCAGTTTATGGGGCACGGGACAAGGCTTCGAACAGTACTTC.

V usage is TRBV27 and J usage is TRBJ2-1; D remains ambiguous. Deletions cut 7 bases from V and 8 bases from J, with 24 bases between. CDR1 MNHEY and CDR2 SMNVEV come from the germline V gene (reference sequence). The CDR3 totals 16 residues. The chain's CDR3 is CASTDNGELIGDEQFF. The CDR3 region has the DNA TGTGCCAGCACCGATAATGGGGAACTAATTGGCGATGAGCAGTTCTTC.

This clone has just one count. The chain uses TRBV30 and TRBJ1-2, with no clear D. V lost 1 base to trimming and J lost 8 bases, with 11 bases between them. Germline-derived CDR1 and CDR2 are GTSNPN and SVGIG (reference sequence). The CDR3 is made up of 12 amino acids. CDR3 nucleotides: TGTGCCTGGAGTGAGATAGGATACGGCTACACCTTC. This encodes CAWSEIGYGYTF.

The genes are TRBV27 and TRBJ2-1; 10 bases are a match to TRBD1. Germline CDR1 and CDR2: MNHEY and SMNVEV (reference sequence). The CDR3 has 17 residues. J was trimmed by 4 bases and V by 6 bases; bases with no gene match: 12. The DNA for the CDR3 is TGTGCCAGCAGCACAAGTCCGGGACAGGGGTTTTACAATGAGCAGTTCTTC. This codes for CASSTSPGQGFYNEQFF.

V usage is TRBV19 and J usage is TRBJ2-1; no reliable D call. Between the trimmed V and J ends, which lost 2 bases and 12 bases, there was a span of 11 bases. Germline V CDR1 and CDR2: LNHDA, SQIVND (reference sequence). The CDR3 spans 12 residues. CDR3 nucleotides: TGTGCCAGTAGTATATCGGAGTCTCGGCAGTTCTTC. Its protein is CASSISESRQFF.

V and J are TRBV25-1 and TRBJ2-3, with 10 bases lining up with TRBD2. This CDR3 comprises 16 residues. V gave up 2 bases and J gave up 6 bases; unmatched junction bases: 8. Germline-derived CDR1 and CDR2 are MGHDK and SYGVNS. This CDR3 reads CASSERTSGFEDTQYF. CDR3 in DNA: TGTGCCAGCAGTGAACGGACTAGCGGTTTCGAGGATACGCAGTATTTT. Complete variable domain (other parts from reference TRBV25-1 and TRBJ2-3): EADIYQTPRYLVIGTGKKITLECSQTMGHDKMYWYQQDPGMELHLIHYSYGVNSTEKGDLSSESTVSRIRTEHFPLTLESARPSHTSQYLCASSERTSGFEDTQYFGPGTRLTVL.

The chain links TRBV6-5 to TRBJ2-4, with TRBD1 as a possible D gene (6 bases). The germline CDR1 and CDR2 sequences are MNHEY and SVGAGI. The V end lost 8 bases, the J end lost 2 bases, and 10 bases lay between the germline ends. The CDR3 is 13 amino acids. This CDR3 reads CASGQGTKNIQYF. The CDR3, as DNA: TGTGCCAGCGGCCAGGGGACCAAAAACATTCAGTACTTC.

CDR3 sequence: CATSDDTYPKYNEQFF. CDR3 DNA sequence: TGTGCCACCAGCGATGACACCTACCCTAAGTACAATGAGCAGTTCTTC. The J gene is TRBJ2-1, the V gene TRBV15, with unresolved D. This CDR3 is 16 amino acids long. Germline values: CDR1 LNHNV, CDR2 YYDKDF (reference sequence). The V and J ends lost 5 bases and 4 bases respectively, with 18 bases between them.

In its sample, this clone was seen once. This chain uses TRBV9 with TRBJ1-1; unclear D gene. Trimming shortened V by 2 bases and J by 3 bases, and 14 bases separated the two germline ends. In germline, CDR1 is SGDLS, CDR2 YYNGEE. The CDR3 is 15 residues long. The CDR3 DNA reads as TGTGCCAGCAGCGTGGAACCGGGAGCCCACACTGAAGCTTTCTTT. Amino acids: CASSVEPGAHTEAFF.

This clone was detected a few times. The chain joins TRBV2 to TRBJ1-5; D call uncertain. This CDR3 spans 15 amino acids. The germline CDR1 and CDR2 sequences are SNHLY and FYNNEI. The germline V and J ends were trimmed by 8 bases and 1 base, with 15 bases remaining between them. The CDR3 reads CASLAVSPSNQPQHF. The DNA of the CDR3 is TGTGCCAGCTTGGCAGTTAGTCCCAGCAATCAGCCCCAGCATTTT.

The chain couples TRBV11-2 to TRBJ2-2, with D possibly TRBD2 on 5 matching bases. The CDR3 runs to 13 residues. Between the trimmed V and J ends, which lost 7 bases and 7 bases, there was a span of 13 bases. Per the germline V gene, CDR1 is SGHAT and CDR2 is FQNNGV. Written as DNA, the CDR3 is TGTGCCAGCATCCGCTACGGGGACGGGGAGCTGTTTTTT. Its translation: CASIRYGDGELFF.

The J gene is TRBJ2-7, the V gene TRBV11-2, with a weak D call TRBD2 (5 bases). V was shortened by 3 bases and J by 1 base, with 10 bases between the two germline ends. CDR1 is SGHAT, CDR2 FQNNGV, per germline. The CDR3 is 14 amino acids. CDR3 amino acids: CASSFLAFSYEQYF. For the CDR3, the DNA is TGTGCCAGCAGCTTTTTAGCGTTTTCCTACGAGCAGTACTTC.

This clone appeared a few times. The chain combines TRBV19 with TRBJ2-2, with 8 positions matching TRBD2. Trimming at V came to 3 bases and at J to 7 bases, leaving 10 bases not matched to a gene. The CDR3 has 16 residues. CDR1 and CDR2 (germline): LNHDA, SQIVND (reference sequence). The CDR3 DNA sequence: TGTGCCAGTAGTATCCAACAGGGACTAGTGGACGGGGAGCTGTTTTTT. It encodes CASSIQQGLVDGELFF.